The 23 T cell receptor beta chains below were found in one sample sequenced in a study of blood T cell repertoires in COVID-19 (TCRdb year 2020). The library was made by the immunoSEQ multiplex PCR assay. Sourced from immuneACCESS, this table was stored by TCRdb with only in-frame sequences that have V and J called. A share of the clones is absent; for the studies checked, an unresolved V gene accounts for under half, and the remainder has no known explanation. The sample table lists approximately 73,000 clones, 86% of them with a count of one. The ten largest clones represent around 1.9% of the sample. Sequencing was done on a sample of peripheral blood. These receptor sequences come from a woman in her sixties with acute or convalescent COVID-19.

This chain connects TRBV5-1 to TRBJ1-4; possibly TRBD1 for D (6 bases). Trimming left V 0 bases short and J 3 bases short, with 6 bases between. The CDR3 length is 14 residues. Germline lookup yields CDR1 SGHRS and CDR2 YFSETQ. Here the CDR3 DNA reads TGCGCCAGCAGCTTGGGGACAGCTAATGAAAAACTGTTTTTT. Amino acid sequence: CASSLGTANEKLFF.

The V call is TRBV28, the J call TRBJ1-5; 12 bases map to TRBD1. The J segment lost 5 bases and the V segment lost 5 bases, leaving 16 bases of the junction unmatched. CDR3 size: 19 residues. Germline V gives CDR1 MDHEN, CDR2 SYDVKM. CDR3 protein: CASSPTSGQGAGGHQPQHF. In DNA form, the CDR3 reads TGTGCCAGCAGTCCAACCTCGGGACAGGGGGCGGGTGGGCATCAGCCCCAGCATTTT.

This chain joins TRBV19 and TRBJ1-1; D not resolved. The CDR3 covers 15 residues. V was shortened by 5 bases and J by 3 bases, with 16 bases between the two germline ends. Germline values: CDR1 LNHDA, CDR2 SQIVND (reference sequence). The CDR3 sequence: CASSARWSGDTEAFF. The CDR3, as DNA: TGTGCCAGTAGTGCACGGTGGAGCGGTGACACTGAAGCTTTCTTT.

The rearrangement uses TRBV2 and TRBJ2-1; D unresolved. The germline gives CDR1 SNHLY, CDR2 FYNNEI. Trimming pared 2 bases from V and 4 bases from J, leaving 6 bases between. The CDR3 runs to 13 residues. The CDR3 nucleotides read TGTGCCAGCAGTGAACGCGCTTACAATGAGCAGTTCTTC. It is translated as CASSERAYNEQFF.

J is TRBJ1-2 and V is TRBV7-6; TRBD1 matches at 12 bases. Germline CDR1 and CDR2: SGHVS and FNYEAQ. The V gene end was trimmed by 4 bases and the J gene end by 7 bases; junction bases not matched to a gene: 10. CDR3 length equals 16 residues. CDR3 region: CASSWSPGQGAGGYTF. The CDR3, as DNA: TGTGCCAGCAGCTGGTCTCCGGGACAGGGGGCCGGTGGCTACACCTTC.

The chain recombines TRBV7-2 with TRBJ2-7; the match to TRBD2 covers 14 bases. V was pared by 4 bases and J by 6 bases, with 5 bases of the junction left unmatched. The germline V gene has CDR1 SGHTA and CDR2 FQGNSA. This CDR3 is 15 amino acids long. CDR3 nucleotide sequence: TGTGCCAGCAGCTCGACTAGCGGGAGGGAGGCCGAGCAGTACTTC. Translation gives CASSSTSGREAEQYF.

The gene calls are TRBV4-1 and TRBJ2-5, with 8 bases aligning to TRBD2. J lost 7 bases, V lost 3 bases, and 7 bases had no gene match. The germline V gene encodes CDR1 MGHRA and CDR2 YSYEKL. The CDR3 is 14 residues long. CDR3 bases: TGCGCCAGCAGCCACCCGGGACTAGTCGGGACCCAGTACTTC. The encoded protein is CASSHPGLVGTQYF.

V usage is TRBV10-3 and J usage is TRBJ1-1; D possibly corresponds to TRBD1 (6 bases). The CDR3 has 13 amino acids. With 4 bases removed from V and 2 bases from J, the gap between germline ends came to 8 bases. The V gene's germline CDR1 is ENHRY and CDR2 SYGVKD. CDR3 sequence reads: CAISVQGNTEAFF. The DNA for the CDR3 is TGTGCCATCAGTGTACAGGGAAACACTGAAGCTTTCTTT.

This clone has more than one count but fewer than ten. The CDR3 DNA sequence: TGTGCCAGCCAACCGATGGGGGGGCTCAGTGGCTATGGCTACACCTTC. Amino acid sequence: CASQPMGGLSGYGYTF. This chain connects TRBV25-1 to TRBJ1-2, with a tentative D call TRBD1 (6 bases). The V end lost 8 bases, the J end lost 4 bases, and 23 bases lay between the germline ends. The germline CDR1 and CDR2 sequences are MGHDK and SYGVNS. The CDR3 length is 16 residues.

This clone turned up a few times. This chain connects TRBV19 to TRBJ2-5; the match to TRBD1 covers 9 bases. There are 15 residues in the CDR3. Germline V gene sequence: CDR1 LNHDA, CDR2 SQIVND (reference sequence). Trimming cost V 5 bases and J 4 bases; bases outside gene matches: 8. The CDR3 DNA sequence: TGTGCCAGTAGTGTCCGGGACAGGGTTTCAGAGACCCAGTACTTC. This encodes CASSVRDRVSETQYF.

The CDR3 reads CASSKLDRGYNEQFF. The DNA of the CDR3 is TGTGCCAGCAGCAAACTGGACAGGGGCTACAATGAGCAGTTCTTC. The V call is TRBV14, the J call TRBJ2-1, with 9 bases lining up with TRBD1. Germline trimming cut 5 bases from V and 3 bases from J; bases unmatched to any gene: 5. The CDR3 consists of 15 residues. Per germline, CDR1 SGHDN and CDR2 FVKESK. The full variable domain, completed using reference TRBV14 and TRBJ2-1, is EAGVTQFPSHSVIEKGQTVTLRCDPISGHDNLYWYRRVMGKEIKFLLHFVKESKQDESGMPNNRFLAERTGGTYSTLKVQPAELEDSGVYFCASSKLDRGYNEQFFGPGTRLTVL.

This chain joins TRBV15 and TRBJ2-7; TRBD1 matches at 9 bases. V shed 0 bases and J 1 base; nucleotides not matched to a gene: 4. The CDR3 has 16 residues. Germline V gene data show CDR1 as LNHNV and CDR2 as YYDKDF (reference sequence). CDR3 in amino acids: CATSRDKGTGSYEQYF. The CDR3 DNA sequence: TGTGCCACCAGCAGAGATAAAGGGACAGGGTCCTACGAGCAGTACTTC.

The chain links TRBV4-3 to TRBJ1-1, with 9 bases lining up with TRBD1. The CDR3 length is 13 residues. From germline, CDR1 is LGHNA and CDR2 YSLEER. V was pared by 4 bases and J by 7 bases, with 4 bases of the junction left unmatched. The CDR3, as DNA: TGCGCCAGCAGCCTCCGACAGGGGGTTGAAGCTTTCTTT. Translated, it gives CASSLRQGVEAFF.

The CDR3 region has the DNA TGTGCCAGCAGCTCAACAGGTAGCTCCTACAATGAGCAGTTCTTC. Encoded protein: CASSSTGSSYNEQFF. This rearrangement joins TRBV7-9 to TRBJ2-1; D might be TRBD1 (5 bases). CDR1 and CDR2 (germline): SEHNR, FQNEAQ (reference sequence). V lost 4 bases, J lost 0 bases, and 10 bases lay in between. The CDR3 is made up of 15 amino acids.

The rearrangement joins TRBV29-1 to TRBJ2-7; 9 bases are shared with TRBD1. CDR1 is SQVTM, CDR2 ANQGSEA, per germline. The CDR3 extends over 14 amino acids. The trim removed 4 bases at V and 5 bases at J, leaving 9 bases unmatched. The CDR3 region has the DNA TGCAGCGTTGTCCCTCGGGACAGGGACCACGAGCAGTACTTC. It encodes CSVVPRDRDHEQYF.

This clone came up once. The CDR3, as DNA: TGTGCCAGCAGCCAAGGGACAGGGGGCGAGGCAGCTTTCTTT. This encodes CASSQGTGGEAAFF. This chain uses TRBV3-1 (or the pseudogene TRBV3-2) with TRBJ1-1; 11 bases map to TRBD1. The CDR3 runs to 14 residues. V lost 1 base to trimming and J lost 10 bases; unmatched junction nucleotides: 5. CDR1 is LGHDT and CDR2 is YNNKEL in the germline V gene (reference sequence).

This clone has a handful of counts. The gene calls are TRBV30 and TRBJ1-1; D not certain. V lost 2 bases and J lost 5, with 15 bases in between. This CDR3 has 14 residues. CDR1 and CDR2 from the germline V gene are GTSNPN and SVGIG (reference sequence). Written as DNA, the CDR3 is TGTGCCTGGAGTACGACGGGGTCGGAGACTGAAGCTTTCTTT. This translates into CAWSTTGSETEAFF.

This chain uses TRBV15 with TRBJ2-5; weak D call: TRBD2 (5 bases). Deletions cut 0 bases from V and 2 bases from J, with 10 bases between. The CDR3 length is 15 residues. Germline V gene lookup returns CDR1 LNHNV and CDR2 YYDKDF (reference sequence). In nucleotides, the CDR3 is TGTGCCACCAGCAGAGATCAGACTACACAAGAGACCCAGTACTTC. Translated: CATSRDQTTQETQYF.

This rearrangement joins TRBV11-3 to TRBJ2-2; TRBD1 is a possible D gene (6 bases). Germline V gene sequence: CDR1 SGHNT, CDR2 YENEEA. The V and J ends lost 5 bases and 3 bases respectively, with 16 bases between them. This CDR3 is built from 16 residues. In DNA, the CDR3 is TGTGCCAGCAGCCCAGCCGGGACATTCTACACCGGGGAGCTGTTTTTT. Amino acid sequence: CASSPAGTFYTGELFF.

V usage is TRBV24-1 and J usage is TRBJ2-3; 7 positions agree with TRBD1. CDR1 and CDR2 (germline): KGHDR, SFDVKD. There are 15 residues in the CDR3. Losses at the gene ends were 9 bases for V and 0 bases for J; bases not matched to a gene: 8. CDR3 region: CATSGDRASTDTQYF. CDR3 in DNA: TGTGCCACCTCCGGGGACAGAGCTAGCACAGATACGCAGTATTTT.

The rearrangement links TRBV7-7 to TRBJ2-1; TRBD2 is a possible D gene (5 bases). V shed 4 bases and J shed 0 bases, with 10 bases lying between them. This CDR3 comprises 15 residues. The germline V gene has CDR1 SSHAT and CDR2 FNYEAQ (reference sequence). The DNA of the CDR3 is TGTGCCAGCAGCTCTACGGGGAGCTCCTACAATGAGCAGTTCTTC. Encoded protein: CASSSTGSSYNEQFF.

The CDR3 spells CASSEELSYGYTF. Written as DNA, the CDR3 is TGTGCCAGCAGTGAAGAACTAAGCTATGGCTACACCTTC. The genes are TRBV2 and TRBJ1-2; no clear D gene. The V gene lost 1 base and the J gene lost 4 bases, with 7 bases spanning the gap. This CDR3 has 13 residues. The V gene's germline CDR1 is SNHLY and CDR2 FYNNEI.

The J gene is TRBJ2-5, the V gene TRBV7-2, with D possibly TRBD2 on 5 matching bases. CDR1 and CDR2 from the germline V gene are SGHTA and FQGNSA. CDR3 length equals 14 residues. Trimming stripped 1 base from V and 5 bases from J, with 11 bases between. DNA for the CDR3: TGTGCCAGCAGCTTAGATTGGACGGGGGAGACCCAGTACTTC. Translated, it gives CASSLDWTGETQYF.